The T cell receptor beta chain under discussion was sequenced for a study of cytomegalovirus exposure and HLA in healthy donors. The CDR3 runs 15 residues. Germline V CDR1 and CDR2: LNHNV, YYDKDF (reference sequence). V lost 2 bases and J lost 4; bases outside the gene matches: 6. The PCR employed 60 Vbeta primers together with 13 Jbeta primers. Sequenced by immunoSEQ multiplex PCR; TCRdb stores in-frame clones only, minus some. This repertoire shows 160,000 or so clones, about 80% found once; its top ten account for under 0.6%. This rearrangement joins TRBV15 to TRBJ2-5; 8 bases agree with TRBD1. The specimen sequenced was PBMCs. The clonotype was recovered from a woman aged 45-65 years in good health and CMV-seronegative. This chain's CDR3 is CATSRRTGQRETQYF. The CDR3 DNA reads TGTGCCACCAGCAGAAGGACAGGGCAGCGAGAGACCCAGTACTTC.